What follows are 28 T cell receptor beta chains derived from one specimen sequenced in a study of OX40 agonist ivuxolimab in advanced cancers. Library preparation used the immunoSEQ multiplex PCR assay. Drawn from immuneACCESS, this table holds only the in-frame rearrangements with V and J called that TCRdb kept. Clones are partly lost; checked studies trace under half to an unresolved V gene and leave the rest unexplained. Recorded for this sample are around 84,000 clones; about 93% of them occurred a single time. Of the sample, around 0.39% is held by the ten largest clones. Sample: CD4+ or CD8+ T cells sorted from blood, taken in a trial of the OX40 agonist ivuxolimab. Source of these receptors: an adult with an advanced solid tumor such as melanoma, head and neck, liver or kidney cancer.

The chain recombines TRBV19 with TRBJ2-3; TRBD2 matches at 13 bases. V trimming: 5 bases; J trimming: 0 bases; junction bases outside the gene matches: 5. CDR3 length: 17 residues. Per the germline V gene, CDR1 is LNHDA and CDR2 is SQIVND (reference sequence). CDR3 amino acids: CASSPGTSGASTDTQYF. The CDR3 nucleotides are TGTGCCAGTAGTCCCGGGACTAGCGGGGCTAGCACAGATACGCAGTATTTT.

This chain's CDR3 is CASSLGTGLNQPQHF. In DNA form, the CDR3 reads TGTGCCAGCAGCCTTGGGACAGGCTTAAATCAGCCCCAGCATTTT. The rearrangement joins TRBV7-4 to TRBJ1-5, with 8 bases lining up with TRBD1. The CDR3 is made up of 15 amino acids. In germline, CDR1 is SGHVT, CDR2 SQSDAQ. V trimming: 5 bases; J trimming: 4 bases; junction bases outside the gene matches: 7.

This clone was seen just once. The chain is built from TRBV7-2 and TRBJ1-1; D is ambiguous. The CDR3 is made up of 13 amino acids. Germline V CDR1 and CDR2: SGHTA, FQGNSA. Between the trimmed V and J ends, which lost 5 bases and 1 base, there was a span of 8 bases. CDR3 sequence: CASSPTANTEAFF. As DNA, the CDR3 is TGTGCCAGCAGCCCGACGGCGAACACTGAAGCTTTCTTT. The full variable domain, its missing parts supplied by reference TRBV7-2 and TRBJ1-1, is GAGVSQSPSNKVTEKGKDVELRCDPISGHTALYWYRQSLGQGLEFLIYFQGNSAPDKSGLPSDRFSAERTGGSVSTLTIQRTQQEDSAVYLCASSPTANTEAFFGQGTRLTVV.

This chain connects TRBV27 to TRBJ2-3; 7 bases align to TRBD2. Per the germline V gene, CDR1 is MNHEY and CDR2 is SMNVEV (reference sequence). CDR3 length: 13 residues. Trimming took 6 bases from V and 9 from J; bases not matched to a gene: 9. CDR3 protein: CASSPSGAKTQYF. CDR3 bases: TGTGCCAGCAGCCCGAGCGGGGCCAAAACGCAGTATTTT.

The V and J genes are TRBV7-9 and TRBJ2-7, with D hard to call. Germline V gene sequence: CDR1 SEHNR, CDR2 FQNEAQ (reference sequence). Trimming cost V 2 bases and J 0 bases, with 8 bases left between them. The length of the CDR3 is 14 residues. The chain's CDR3 is CASSLTANSYEQYF. The DNA for the CDR3 is TGTGCCAGCAGCTTAACCGCCAACTCCTACGAGCAGTACTTC.

V gene TRBV15 combines with J gene TRBJ2-7, with 10 bases matching TRBD1. Looked up from germline, CDR1 is LNHNV and CDR2 is YYDKDF (reference sequence). The CDR3 covers 19 residues. Trimming at V came to 3 bases and at J to 4 bases, leaving 18 bases not matched to a gene. Here the CDR3 reads CATSRAKGAGTGAGYEQYF. CDR3 DNA sequence: TGTGCCACCAGCAGGGCCAAAGGCGCAGGGACAGGGGCGGGATACGAGCAGTACTTC.

V usage is TRBV5-6 and J usage is TRBJ1-1; 8 bases agree with TRBD1. This CDR3 has 14 residues. Looked up from germline, CDR1 is SGHDT and CDR2 is YYEEEE. The ends lost 4 bases at V and 10 bases at J; junction bases unmatched: 12. The CDR3 spells CASSRTGKSSSAFF. CDR3 DNA sequence: TGTGCCAGCAGCCGGACAGGGAAATCTTCGTCAGCTTTCTTT.

V gene TRBV10-1 combines with J gene TRBJ2-3, with 8 bases matching TRBD2. Looked up from germline, CDR1 is WNHNN and CDR2 is SYGVQD (reference sequence). The CDR3 has 13 residues. The ends lost 10 bases at V and 2 bases at J; junction bases unmatched: 5. CDR3 protein: CATVAGPTDTQYF. DNA of the CDR3: TGCGCCACCGTAGCGGGACCCACAGATACGCAGTATTTT.

The chain employs TRBV27 and TRBJ1-2, with a tentative D call TRBD1 (5 bases). V shed 6 bases and J shed 5 bases, with 10 bases lying between them. CDR1 is MNHEY and CDR2 is SMNVEV in the germline V gene (reference sequence). The CDR3 is 12 residues long. CDR3 sequence reads: CASRTTEYGYTF. DNA of the CDR3: TGTGCCAGCAGAACGACAGAATATGGCTACACCTTC.

This sequence joins TRBV6-5 and TRBJ1-5; D gene uncertain. The length of the CDR3 is 13 residues. Germline assignment: CDR1 MNHEY and CDR2 SVGAGI. V was cut by 0 bases and J by 7 bases, with 7 bases left in between. The CDR3 protein is CASSYSREQPQHF. Written as DNA, the CDR3 is TGTGCCAGCAGTTACTCGAGGGAGCAGCCCCAGCATTTT.

The chain carries TRBV11-2 and TRBJ2-1; 9 nucleotides match TRBD2. Germline V gene lookup returns CDR1 SGHAT and CDR2 FQNNGV. The CDR3 runs to 15 residues. V was clipped by 1 base and J by 5 bases; unmatched bases: 3. The CDR3 reads CASSLGTSENNEQFF. The CDR3 nucleotides read TGTGCCAGCAGCTTAGGGACTAGCGAGAACAATGAGCAGTTCTTC.

The rearrangement links TRBV21-1 to TRBJ2-1; TRBD1 reflects the table's D call only, with no check against the DNA. TRBV21-1 is marked as a pseudogene. The CDR3 runs 16 residues. CDR3 loop: CASSKVEGATYNEQFF. The CDR3 DNA reads TGTGCCAGCAGCAAAGTGGAGGGGGCGACGTACAATGAGCAGTTCTTC.

The chain recombines TRBV28 with TRBJ1-1; D unresolved. V was cut by 7 bases and J by 6 bases, with 12 bases left in between. The CDR3 runs 12 residues. CDR1 is MDHEN, CDR2 SYDVKM, per germline. CDR3 nucleotide sequence: TGTGCCAGCATCAGGACTGGGGCTGAAGCTTTCTTT. Its translation: CASIRTGAEAFF.

This chain joins TRBV5-1 and TRBJ2-5; maybe TRBD2 (6 bases). Between the trimmed V and J ends, which lost 4 bases and 2 bases, there was a span of 12 bases. The CDR3 contains 14 residues. Germline V lookup: CDR1 SGHRS, CDR2 YFSETQ. The CDR3 bases are TGCGCCAGCAGCCTCGGGACTCCGCAAGAGACCCAGTACTTC. Translating gives CASSLGTPQETQYF.

This chain connects TRBV6-5 to TRBJ2-1; weak D call: TRBD2 (6 bases). Per the germline V gene, CDR1 is MNHEY and CDR2 is SVGAGI. Trimming pared 3 bases from V and 0 bases from J, leaving 9 bases between. This CDR3 has 15 amino acids. The DNA of the CDR3 is TGTGCCAGCAGTTATCTAGCGCGCTCCTACAATGAGCAGTTCTTC. This encodes CASSYLARSYNEQFF.

V usage is TRBV7-2 and J usage is TRBJ2-1; 10 bases are shared with TRBD2. The CDR3 is made up of 14 amino acids. In germline, CDR1 is SGHTA, CDR2 FQGNSA. V was pared by 6 bases and J by 9 bases, with 8 bases of the junction left unmatched. CDR3 amino acids: CASSLAGARSEQFF. The CDR3, as DNA: TGTGCCAGCAGTCTAGCGGGAGCCCGAAGTGAGCAGTTCTTC.

The chain couples TRBV7-2 to TRBJ2-3; 9 bases align to TRBD2. With V trimmed by 3 bases and J by 4 bases, 5 bases remained unmatched. This CDR3 has 15 amino acids. In germline, CDR1 is SGHTA, CDR2 FQGNSA. The CDR3 DNA reads as TGTGCCAGCAGCTTTGTAGCGGGAGTCCCAGATACGCAGTATTTT. This gives the protein CASSFVAGVPDTQYF.

This clone came up a few times. CDR3 sequence (DNA): TGTGCCAGCAGGTTCGGGAGCGATAATGAAAAACTGTTTTTT. This gives the protein CASRFGSDNEKLFF. The chain couples TRBV7-9 to TRBJ1-4; no definite D call. Per germline, CDR1 SEHNR and CDR2 FQNEAQ (reference sequence). The V end lost 6 bases, the J end lost 4 bases, and 12 bases lay between the germline ends. The CDR3 runs 14 residues.

V is TRBV12-5 and J is TRBJ1-3, with a weak D call TRBD1 (5 bases). The CDR3 length is 14 residues. The germline CDR1 and CDR2 sequences are LGHNT and FRNRAP. Trimming shortened V by 6 bases and J by 2 bases, and 11 bases separated the two germline ends. The DNA for the CDR3 is TGTGCTAGTGGCCTCGGGACGGCTGGAAACACCATATATTTT. As protein: CASGLGTAGNTIYF.

This clone occurred once. The chain recombines TRBV11-2 with TRBJ2-3; D call uncertain. Germline V CDR1 and CDR2: SGHAT, FQNNGV. Trimming took off 0 bases at V and 6 bases at J, with 4 bases between the two ends. The CDR3 is 12 residues long. The CDR3 sequence is CASSLDRDTQYF. The CDR3 nucleotides read TGTGCCAGCAGCTTAGATCGTGATACGCAGTATTTT.

This chain links TRBV7-9 with TRBJ1-5, with D unresolved. This CDR3 is built from 13 residues. Trimming took 3 bases from V and 5 from J, leaving 8 bases between them. Per germline, CDR1 SEHNR and CDR2 FQNEAQ (reference sequence). The CDR3: CASSLTADQPQHF. The DNA for the CDR3 is TGTGCCAGCAGCTTGACGGCAGATCAGCCCCAGCATTTT.

The rearrangement joins TRBV7-9 to TRBJ2-1, with TRBD2 matching over 13 bases. Germline V gene sequence: CDR1 SEHNR, CDR2 FQNEAQ (reference sequence). V shed 1 base and J 8 bases; nucleotides not matched to a gene: 5. The CDR3 extends over 16 amino acids. CDR3 region: CASSLVLAGGEHEQFF. Here the CDR3 DNA reads TGTGCCAGCAGCTTAGTACTAGCGGGAGGGGAACATGAGCAGTTCTTC.

This chain joins TRBV28 and TRBJ1-4; 7 bases match TRBD1. Germline assignment: CDR1 MDHEN and CDR2 SYDVKM. The CDR3 has 15 residues. V shed 3 bases, J shed 3 bases, and the junction held 4 bases outside the gene matches. This CDR3 reads CASSFEGAANEKLFF. The CDR3 coding sequence is TGTGCCAGCAGTTTTGAGGGGGCGGCTAATGAAAAACTGTTTTTT.

The chain couples TRBV18 to TRBJ2-1, with 9 nucleotides matching TRBD2. Germline V CDR1 and CDR2: KGHSH, LQKENI. The CDR3 totals 16 residues. V lost 6 bases, J lost 4 bases, and 10 bases stayed unmatched. The CDR3 spells CASSHAGAGGYNEQFF. CDR3 nucleotide sequence: TGTGCCAGCTCGCATGCTGGAGCGGGGGGATACAATGAGCAGTTCTTC.

The rearrangement links TRBV7-2 to TRBJ2-5; 11 positions agree with TRBD2. V was pared by 5 bases and J by 3 bases, with 5 bases of the junction left unmatched. Germline loops: CDR1 SGHTA, CDR2 FQGNSA. The CDR3 contains 15 residues. The DNA for the CDR3 is TGTGCCAGCAGCCCCGCGGGACTAGCGGAAGAGACCCAGTACTTC. Residues: CASSPAGLAEETQYF. Using reference TRBV7-2 and TRBJ2-5 for the parts outside the CDR3, the full variable domain is GAGVSQSPSNKVTEKGKDVELRCDPISGHTALYWYRQSLGQGLEFLIYFQGNSAPDKSGLPSDRFSAERTGGSVSTLTIQRTQQEDSAVYLCASSPAGLAEETQYFGPGTRLLVL.

The chain employs TRBV7-3 and TRBJ2-3; no definite D call. CDR1 and CDR2 from the germline V gene are SGHTA and FQGTGA. V lost 5 bases to trimming and J lost 2 bases, with 11 bases between them. The CDR3 is 14 residues long. The CDR3 coding sequence is TGTGCCAGCAGCCCATCGAGTCCCACAGATACGCAGTATTTT. Protein: CASSPSSPTDTQYF.

The DNA of the CDR3 is TGTGCCAGCAGTTTATTGTGGGAGAATGGCCAGCCCCAGCATTTT. Encoded protein: CASSLLWENGQPQHF. V usage is TRBV28 and J usage is TRBJ1-5; D not certain. The V and J ends lost 1 base and 7 bases respectively, with 14 bases between them. This CDR3 comprises 15 residues. Germline V gives CDR1 MDHEN, CDR2 SYDVKM. Drawing the rest from reference TRBV28 and TRBJ1-5, the complete variable domain is DVKVTQSSRYLVKRTGEKVFLECVQDMDHENMFWYRQDPGLGLRLIYFSYDVKMKEKGDIPEGYSVSREKKERFSLILESASTNQTSMYLCASSLLWENGQPQHFGDGTRLSIL.

The chain has TRBV5-4 and TRBJ2-5; possibly TRBD1 for D (5 bases). Germline-derived CDR1 and CDR2 are SGHNT and YYREEE (reference sequence). V was pared by 7 bases and J by 4 bases, with 14 bases between. This CDR3 is built from 13 residues. CDR3 bases: TGTGCCAGCGCTACCCGGCAGGGAGAGACCCAGTACTTC. Translating it yields CASATRQGETQYF.